The TCR beta chain under discussion was sequenced for a study of T cell responses to AZD1222 COVID-19 vaccine. General study results and limits: Variant regions that are unmutated are reportedly the target of nearly half of spike-specific TCRs. Donor demographics were predominantly white British with a female majority; clonal diversity may be underestimated. All repertoire sampling was performed exclusively after the peak T cell response. When two AZD1222 doses had been given, Spike-specific TCR breadth and depth rose.

V lost 6 bases, J lost 0 bases, and 6 bases lay in between. Germline V gene data show CDR1 as MNHEY and CDR2 as SVGAGI. The length of the CDR3 is 13 residues. Concerning this clone: Its target is unknown.

Using immunoSEQ multiplex PCR, the repertoire was profiled, and TCRdb retains in-frame clones only, with some absent. The sample includes approximately 120,000 clones, approximately 91% of them seen just once. V is TRBV6-5 and J is TRBJ1-5; D remains unclear. The TCR originated in an adult in good health. This material consisted of peripheral blood, taken on day 0 of MenACWY control vaccination. In DNA form, the CDR3 reads TGTGCCAGCAGGAACCTTAGCAATCAGCCCCAGCATTTT. Its protein product is CASRNLSNQPQHF.